This TCR beta chain stems from a study of T cells in narcolepsy (dated by TCRdb to between 2018 and 2020). A note on the overall study: Healthy control donors were enrolled in the study alongside patients who had narcolepsy type 1 or type 2 (NT1, NT2). The study sought autoreactive T cells targeting hypocretin neuron self-antigens (hypocretin, TRIB2) in narcolepsy patients, using TCR Vbeta sequencing to track clonotypes in blood and CSF.

About this clone: The antigen this receptor binds is unknown. No clone much larger than this one lies a single base away; base qualities are absent.

The protocol used for the library was the immunoSEQ multiplex PCR assay. Held by TCRdb, this immuneACCESS table contains in-frame sequences only and omits some clones. Under half of the omission traces to an unresolved V gene where checked; the cause of the rest is unknown. A total of 6,500 to 10,000 clones appear in this sample, about 56% of them only once. The ten largest clones represent about 22% of the sample. Taken from the germline V gene (reference sequence), the CDR1 and CDR2 loops are LNHNV and YYDKDF. The CDR3 numbers 19 residues from cysteine through phenylalanine. This entry keeps only the CDR3 DNA: 57 bases, framed from base 1. At the junction V is shortened by 3 bases and J by 2 bases; bases outside the gene matches: 13. What the work shows at the level of the full study, not this receptor alone: Plots that compared CSF and blood CD4+ T cell clonotypes from the same patient highlighted HCRT-specific and TRIB2-specific autoreactive clonotypes. Autoreactive clonotypes were reported to be detected serially in the blood of the same patients and of different patients, but not in the blood of healthy controls.

For TCR Vbeta sequencing and comparison with CSF CD8+ T cells, memory CD8+ T cells were sorted ex vivo from the blood of patients. Sequenced material: CD45RA- memory CD8+ T cells from PBMCs. Interpreted using the paper, the cell subset or site label stands for: memory T cells sorted ex vivo from peripheral blood. The chain couples TRBV15 to TRBJ1-2; 12 central nucleotides agree with TRBD1. The source of this sequence is a human donor with narcolepsy. The encoded CDR3 is CATSSSRGTGGDKNYGYTF. The DNA sequence is TGTGCCACCAGCAGCAGCCGGGGGACAGGGGGCGATAAAAACTATGGCTACACCTTC.